A selection of T cell receptor beta chains follows, all from one sample in a study of PD-1 blockade in classical Hodgkin lymphoma. Measured with immunoSEQ multiplex PCR; TCRdb has only the in-frame clones, and not every one. The repertoire holds approximately 96,000 clones, about 93% seen once, with roughly 2.1% in the top ten. The starting material was peripheral blood mononuclear cells (PBMCs), obtained before the fourth cycle of nivolumab. Source of these receptors: a human donor with classical Hodgkin lymphoma. Each CDR3 is given with its conserved first and last residue. D genes are given only for firm matches. The size entry is marked missing in some rows and otherwise reads once, few, many or a size class.

d_call,clone_size,v_call,j_call,cdr3_nt,cdr3_aa
TRBD1,NA,TRBV6-5,TRBJ1-1,TGTGCCAGTGCCTGGACAGGGGGGGCGAACACTGAAGCTTTCTTT,CASAWTGGANTEAFF
NA,NA,TRBV6-1,TRBJ1-1,TGTGCCAGCAGTGAGACAGTTTCGAACACTGAAGCTTTCTTT,CASSETVSNTEAFF
NA,NA,TRBV4-1,TRBJ2-7,TGCGCCAGCAGCCAAAAACAACAGGGTTTCGAGCAGTACTTC,CASSQKQQGFEQYF
TRBD1,once,TRBV6-5,TRBJ2-7,TGTGCCAGCAGTCTTTCCGGGACAGGGGTAACCGAGCAGTACTTC,CASSLSGTGVTEQYF
TRBD1,NA,TRBV7-6,TRBJ1-1,TGTGCCAGCAGTATAACAGGGGGCCAAGCTTTCTTT,CASSITGGQAFF
TRBD1,NA,TRBV15,TRBJ2-7,TGTGCCACCAGCAGAGCCCCGGGACAGTCCTACGAGCAGTACTTC,CATSRAPGQSYEQYF
NA,NA,TRBV6-6,TRBJ1-2,TGTGCCAGCAGTTACTCGACGGCTTTAGGGTATGGCTACACCTTC,CASSYSTALGYGYTF
TRBD1,NA,TRBV5-1,TRBJ2-5,TGCGCCAGCAGCTTGGCCATTAACAGGGGGAAGACCCAGTACTTC,CASSLAINRGKTQYF
TRBD1,NA,TRBV14,TRBJ2-7,TGTGCCAGCAGCCACAGGGGGCATTATACCCGCGAGCAGTACTTC,CASSHRGHYTREQYF
NA,NA,TRBV27,TRBJ1-1,TGTGCCAGCAGTTTAGGGAGGGTGGAAGGCACTGAAGCTTTCTTT,CASSLGRVEGTEAFF
TRBD1,NA,TRBV2,TRBJ1-2,TGTGCCAGTGGGACAGGGAATCATGGCTACACCTTC,CASGTGNHGYTF
TRBD1,NA,TRBV10-3,TRBJ1-5,TGTGCCATCAGGGAGGGACAGGGAGGCAATCAGCCCCAGCATTTT,CAIREGQGGNQPQHF
TRBD2,NA,TRBV6-5,TRBJ2-3,TGTGCCAGCAGTTACTCCGGGACTAGTACAGATACGCAGTATTTT,CASSYSGTSTDTQYF
TRBD2,NA,TRBV7-9,TRBJ2-1,TGTGCCAGCAGCTTAGGGACTAGCGGAAGCTCCTACAATGAGCAGTTCTTC,CASSLGTSGSSYNEQFF
NA,once,TRBV4-1,TRBJ1-1,TGCGCCAGCAGCCAACAAAGGCAGGCGGGCACTGAAGCTTTCTTT,CASSQQRQAGTEAFF
NA,once,TRBV19,TRBJ2-4,TGTGCCAGTATTGGAGGAATGAACATTCAGTACTTC,CASIGGMNIQYF
NA,NA,TRBV28,TRBJ1-1,TGTGCCAGCAGTATCATAACAGGGCTGAACACTGAAGCTTTCTTT,CASSIITGLNTEAFF
NA,NA,TRBV19,TRBJ2-1,TGTGCCAGTAGTACGCTACAGGGCCGCTCCTACAATGAGCAGTTCTTC,CASSTLQGRSYNEQFF
TRBD2,NA,TRBV10-1,TRBJ2-1,TGCGCCAGCAGTGAAGGCGGGAGGGTCTACAATGAGCAGTTCTTC,CASSEGGRVYNEQFF
TRBD2,NA,TRBV18,TRBJ2-1,TGTGCCAGCTCACGGCGCTCTAGCGGGAATGAGCAGTTCTTC,CASSRRSSGNEQFF
NA,once,TRBV5-4,TRBJ1-5,TGTGCCAGCAGCTTGCAGGGCTCGAGCAATCAGCCCCAGCATTTT,CASSLQGSSNQPQHF
NA,NA,TRBV7-2,TRBJ1-2,TGTGCCAGCAGCTTAGGTGTCCGAACAGCCGTTTGGGGCTACACCTTC,CASSLGVRTAVWGYTF
NA,NA,TRBV30,TRBJ1-2,TGTGCCTGGAGTGTACTGGGGGGGACTGGTGGCTACACCTTC,CAWSVLGGTGGYTF
NA,NA,TRBV9,TRBJ1-3,TGTGCCAGCAGCGGAGGGTTGTCGGGAAACACCATATATTTT,CASSGGLSGNTIYF
NA,NA,TRBV7-2,TRBJ1-2,TGTGCCAGCAGCTTAGAATCCGCTTCACGTCATGGCTACACCTTC,CASSLESASRHGYTF
TRBD2,NA,TRBV5-8,TRBJ2-5,TGTGCCAGCAGCTTCCAAGGGGGAGCGGGAGGGCCGGAGACCCAGTACTTC,CASSFQGGAGGPETQYF
NA,once,TRBV7-3,TRBJ2-1,TGTGCCAGCAGCTTAGAACAGGGTCGTTACAATGAGCAGTTCTTC,CASSLEQGRYNEQFF
NA,NA,TRBV27,TRBJ2-4,TGTGCCAGCAGTTTATCCGCCAAAAACATTCAGTACTTC,CASSLSAKNIQYF
NA,NA,TRBV2,TRBJ2-2,TGTGCCAGCAGTTACAAGATTTCCGGGGAGCTGTTTTTT,CASSYKISGELFF
TRBD2,NA,TRBV7-9,TRBJ2-2,TGTGCCAGCAGCCCCCCTAGCGGGAAAGACTCCCGGGAGCTGTTTTTT,CASSPPSGKDSRELFF
NA,few,TRBV9,TRBJ2-2,TGTGCCAGCAGCGACAGACTGGGTTCCACCGGGGAGCTGTTTTTT,CASSDRLGSTGELFF
NA,NA,TRBV6-5,TRBJ2-7,TGTGCCAGCAGACTTAACTATAGGGAAGAGCAGTACTTC,CASRLNYREEQYF
NA,NA,TRBV27,TRBJ2-1,TGTGCCTGTTGGGGGGACCATGAGCAGTTCTTC,CACWGDHEQFF
NA,NA,TRBV5-8,TRBJ1-4,TGTGCCAGCAGCTTGAGCGTTTCGCGTCGGGGGGGACTGTTTTTT,CASSLSVSRRGGLFF
NA,NA,TRBV6-5,TRBJ1-1,TGTGCCAGCAGTACGGGTGGTTCGCCTTTCTTT,CASSTGGSPFF
NA,NA,TRBV5-6,TRBJ2-1,TGTGCCAGCAGCCGCGGGACAGCGATAGACAATGAGCAGTTCTTC,CASSRGTAIDNEQFF
NA,NA,TRBV10-3,TRBJ2-2,TGTGCCATCAGTGAATTTCGAGACAGGCCAAACACCGGGGAGCTGTTTTTT,CAISEFRDRPNTGELFF
NA,NA,TRBV6-5,TRBJ1-1,TGTGCCAGCAGTTACCACACAGGGTTGGATACTGAAGCTTTCTTT,CASSYHTGLDTEAFF
NA,NA,TRBV11-2,TRBJ2-7,TGTGCCAGCAGCTTATATGACGGCTACGAGCAGTACTTC,CASSLYDGYEQYF
NA,NA,TRBV11-2,TRBJ2-5,TGTGCCAGCAGCTTAGACGGGAACCAAGAGACCCAGTACTTC,CASSLDGNQETQYF
NA,once,TRBV30,TRBJ1-2,TGTGCCTGGAAGCTTTGGGGCGTTGGCTATGGCTACACCTTC,CAWKLWGVGYGYTF
NA,few,TRBV6-5,TRBJ1-1,TGTGCCAGCAGTTACCAAGACGGAACTGAAGCTTTCTTT,CASSYQDGTEAFF
NA,NA,TRBV30,TRBJ1-2,TGTGCCTGGAGTGTAGGGGGGGGGTTGGATGGCTACACCTTC,CAWSVGGGLDGYTF
NA,NA,TRBV25-1,TRBJ2-2,TGTGCCAGCAGTGGTGCCTGGAACACCGGGGAGCTGTTTTTT,CASSGAWNTGELFF
NA,once,TRBV27,TRBJ2-7,TGTGCCAGCAGTTTATCGCCAGGGGCGAGCTCCTACGAGCAGTACTTC,CASSLSPGASSYEQYF
TRBD1,NA,TRBV7-9,TRBJ1-1,TGTGCCAGCAGCTCCGGGACAGGGCTGTCGGACACTGAAGCTTTCTTT,CASSSGTGLSDTEAFF
NA,NA,TRBV2,TRBJ2-4,TGTGCCAGCATTAATAGCGGAGGAGCCAAAAACATTCAGTACTTC,CASINSGGAKNIQYF
TRBD1,NA,TRBV5-6,TRBJ1-5,TGTGCCAGCAGCAAAACATGGACAGGGCGGTCGGTTAGCAATCAGCCCCAGCATTTT,CASSKTWTGRSVSNQPQHF
NA,once,TRBV28,TRBJ1-2,TGTGCCAGCAGTCCACCAATACAGGCTTATGGCTACACCTTC,CASSPPIQAYGYTF
TRBD2,NA,TRBV13,TRBJ2-1,TGTGCCAGCAGCTCTACAGGCGACACCGGGAGGGAGCAGTTCTTC,CASSSTGDTGREQFF
NA,NA,TRBV30,TRBJ1-4,TGTGCCTGGAGTGCTCCCACCGGGACCTTAAGTGAAAAACTGTTTTTT,CAWSAPTGTLSEKLFF